Included here is one T cell receptor (beta chain) sequence, with context. The data originate from a study of blood T cell repertoires in COVID-19. Data came from immunoSEQ multiplex PCR; TCRdb stores just in-frame clones and leaves some out. The sample shows about 98,000 clones, about 85% of them seen only once. The CDR3 totals 16 residues. Trimming cost V 4 bases and J 4 bases; bases outside gene matches: 11. CDR1 and CDR2 (germline): LNHDA, SQIVND (reference sequence). Sample: peripheral blood. This chain links TRBV19 with TRBJ1-1; 8 nucleotides agree with TRBD1. This receptor was obtained from a man aged 70 or older with acute or convalescent COVID-19. The CDR3, as DNA: TGTGCCAGTAGTAAACCAGGGACAGGTGTCCCCACTGAAGCTTTCTTT. This sequence encodes CASSKPGTGVPTEAFF.